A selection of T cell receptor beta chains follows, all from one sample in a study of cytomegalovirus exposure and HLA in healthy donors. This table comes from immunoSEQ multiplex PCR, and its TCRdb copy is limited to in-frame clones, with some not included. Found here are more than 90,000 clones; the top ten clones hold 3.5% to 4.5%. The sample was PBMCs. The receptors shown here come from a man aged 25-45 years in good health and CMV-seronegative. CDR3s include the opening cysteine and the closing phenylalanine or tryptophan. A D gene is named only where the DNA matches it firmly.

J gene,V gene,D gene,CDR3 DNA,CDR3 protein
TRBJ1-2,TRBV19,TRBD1,TGTGCCAGTAGTCCTAGACAGGGTAACTATGGCTACACCTTC,CASSPRQGNYGYTF
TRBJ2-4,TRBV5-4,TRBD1,TGTGCCAGCAGCCTTGGACAGGGGCGGGACATTCAGTACTTC,CASSLGQGRDIQYF
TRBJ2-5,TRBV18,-,TGTGCCAGCTTACAAGAGACCCAGTACTTC,CASLQETQYF
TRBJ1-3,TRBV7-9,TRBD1,TGTGCCAGCAGCTTGGGTTACAGGGGGCATTCTGGAAACACCATATATTTT,CASSLGYRGHSGNTIYF
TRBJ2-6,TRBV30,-,TGTGCCTGGAGTGTCGAGGGGGCCAACGTCCTGACTTTC,CAWSVEGANVLTF
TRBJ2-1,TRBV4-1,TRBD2,TGCGCCAGCAGTCGGACCGGGACTAGCGGGGGAGGTGAGCAGTTCTTC,CASSRTGTSGGGEQFF
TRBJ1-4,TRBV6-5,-,TGTGCCAGCAGCCTGACAGCAACTAATGAAAAACTGTTTTTT,CASSLTATNEKLFF
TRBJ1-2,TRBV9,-,TGTGCCAGCAGCCCAGGGGTAGGATATGGCTACACCTTC,CASSPGVGYGYTF
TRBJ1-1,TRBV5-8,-,TGTGCCAGCCCCCCCCGGTGGTCCGGCGGGGGGAACACTGAAGCTTTCTTT,CASPPRWSGGGNTEAFF
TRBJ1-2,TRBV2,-,TGTGCCAGCAGTGAACTTCGGGGGGGGCTACGATATGGCTACACCTTC,CASSELRGGLRYGYTF
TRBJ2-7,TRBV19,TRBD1,TGTGCCAGTAGTAAGGGACAGTTCTACGAGCAGTACTTC,CASSKGQFYEQYF
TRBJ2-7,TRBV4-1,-,TGCGCCAGCAGCTTTTACCAGGGTGGCGAGCAGTACTTC,CASSFYQGGEQYF
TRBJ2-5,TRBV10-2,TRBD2,TGCGCCAGCCGTCTAGCGGGGCAAGAGACCCAGTACTTC,CASRLAGQETQYF
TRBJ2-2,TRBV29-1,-,TGCAGCGCTCTCCGGGGAGCGAACACCGGGGAGCTGTTTTTT,CSALRGANTGELFF
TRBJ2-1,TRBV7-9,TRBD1,TGTGCCAGCAGCGGGGGGGACAGGGGGCAGGACAATGAGCAGTTCTTC,CASSGGDRGQDNEQFF
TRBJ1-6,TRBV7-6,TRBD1,TGTGCCAGCAGCTTAACAGGGGGTGGTTCACCCCTCCACTTT,CASSLTGGGSPLHF
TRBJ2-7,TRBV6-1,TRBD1,TGTGCCAGCAAGGGACAGGGGTTTGCCTACGAGCAGTACTTC,CASKGQGFAYEQYF
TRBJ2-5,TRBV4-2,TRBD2,TGTGCCAGCAGCCAAAGCGGGGGGGCCCAAGAGACCCAGTACTTC,CASSQSGGAQETQYF
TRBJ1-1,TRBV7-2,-,TGTGCCAGCAGCTCCATGGGAGGGGGAGGGACTGAAGCTTTCTTT,CASSSMGGGGTEAFF
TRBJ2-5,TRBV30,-,TGTGCCTGGAGTGCATGGACTCCCCAAGAGACCCAGTACTTC,CAWSAWTPQETQYF
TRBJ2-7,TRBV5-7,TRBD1,TGTGCCAGCAGCTTGGGCGCGGGACAGGGAATCGACGAGCAGTACTTC,CASSLGAGQGIDEQYF
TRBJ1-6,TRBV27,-,TGTGCCAGCAGCGGGGGGGTGGGCTATAATTCACCCCTCCACTTT,CASSGGVGYNSPLHF
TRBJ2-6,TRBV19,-,TGTGCCAGTAGTATCTCTAGCGCCGGGGCCAACGTCCTGACTTTC,CASSISSAGANVLTF
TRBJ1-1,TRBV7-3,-,TGTGCCAGCAGCTCGCCGGGAGTTGGCACTGAAGCTTTCTTT,CASSSPGVGTEAFF
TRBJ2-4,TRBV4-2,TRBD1,TGTGCCAGCAGCCTTGGGACAGGGGGAGGTTTAGCCAAAAACATTCAGTACTTC,CASSLGTGGGLAKNIQYF
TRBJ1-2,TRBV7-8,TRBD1,TGTGCCAGCAGCTGGGACAGGGGGTTTGGCGGCTACACCTTC,CASSWDRGFGGYTF
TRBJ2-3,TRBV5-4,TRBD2,TGTGCCAGCAGCGGGGGGGTCCTGACAGATACGCAGTATTTT,CASSGGVLTDTQYF
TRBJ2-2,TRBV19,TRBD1,TGTGCCAGTAGTGTATTAGGGACAGCCAGGTGGACCGGGGAGCTGTTTTTT,CASSVLGTARWTGELFF
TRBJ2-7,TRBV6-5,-,TGTGCCAGCAGTTACTTGGCAACCTACGAGCAGTACTTC,CASSYLATYEQYF